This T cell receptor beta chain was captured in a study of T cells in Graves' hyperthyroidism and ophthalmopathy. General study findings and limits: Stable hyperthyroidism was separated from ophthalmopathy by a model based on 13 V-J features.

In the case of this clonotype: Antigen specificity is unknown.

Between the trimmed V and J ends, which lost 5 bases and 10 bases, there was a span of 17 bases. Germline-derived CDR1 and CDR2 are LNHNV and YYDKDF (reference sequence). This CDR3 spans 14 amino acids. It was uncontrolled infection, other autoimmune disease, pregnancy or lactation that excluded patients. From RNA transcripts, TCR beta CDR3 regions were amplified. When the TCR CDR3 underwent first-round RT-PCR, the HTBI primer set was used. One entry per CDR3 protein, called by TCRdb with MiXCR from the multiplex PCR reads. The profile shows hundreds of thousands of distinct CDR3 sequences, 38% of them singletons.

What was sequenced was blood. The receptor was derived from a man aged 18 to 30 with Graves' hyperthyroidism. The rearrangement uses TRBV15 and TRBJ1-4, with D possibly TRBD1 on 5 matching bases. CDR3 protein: CATSAGDSKGKLFF. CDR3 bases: TGTGCCACCAGCGCGGGGGACTCAAAAGGAAAACTGTTTTTT.